This T cell receptor beta chain emerged from a study of blood T cell repertoires in COVID-19. Overall study: Collection of acute and convalescent COVID-19 samples took place in the United States, Italy and Spain.

Authors' data handling: Cell counts per sample came from amplifying reference gene primers. Assay: immunoSEQ multiplex PCR; the TCRdb copy retains only in-frame clones and omits some. From that table come the V and J calls and clone size; the DNA was used to work out D and trimming. The data hold 67,000 or so clones, with roughly 80% observed a single time. Trimming cost V 6 bases and J 7 bases, with 16 bases left between them. The CDR3 spans 13 residues. CDR1 is LNHDA and CDR2 is SQIVND in the germline V gene (reference sequence). This clonotype was sampled from a woman between 70 and 85 years old with acute or convalescent COVID-19. Sequencing was carried out using peripheral blood. The chain couples TRBV19 to TRBJ2-7; D uncertain. The CDR3 protein is CASSGDKSREQYF. The CDR3 DNA reads TGTGCCAGTAGCGGCGACAAGTCTCGGGAGCAGTACTTC.